The 16 T cell receptor beta chains below come from one sample, sequenced in a study of T cells in Graves' hyperthyroidism and ophthalmopathy. Researchers took RNA transcripts and amplified the TCR beta CDR3 regions from them. HTBI primers drove first-round RT-PCR of the TCR CDR3. TCRdb reprocessed the multiplex PCR reads via MiXCR and lists one record per CDR3 protein. The sample has around 290,000 distinct CDR3 sequences; roughly 13% are singletons. Sequenced: blood. All receptors come from a woman in her thirties or forties with Graves' hyperthyroidism.

This clonotype was seen a few times. The chain links TRBV11-2 to TRBJ2-5, with 11 bases aligning to TRBD2. CDR3 size: 16 residues. Losses at the gene ends were 4 bases for V and 10 bases for J; bases not matched to a gene: 14. Germline-derived CDR1 and CDR2 are SGHAT and FQNNGV. CDR3: CASSSAGTSGSVGQYF. The CDR3 DNA follows: TGTGCCAGCAGCTCCGCAGGGACTAGCGGATCGGTGGGCCAGTACTTC.

This clonotype was seen many times. V usage is TRBV3-1 and J usage is TRBJ2-7; TRBD2 matches 9 bases. The CDR3 is 15 amino acids. Germline CDR1 LGHDT, CDR2 YNNKEL (reference sequence). Trimming cost V 3 bases and J 3 bases; bases outside gene matches: 6. CDR3 protein: CASSQVAGVRYEQYF. Written as DNA, the CDR3 is TGTGCCAGCAGCCAGGTAGCGGGAGTCCGCTACGAGCAGTACTTC.

This chain uses TRBV11-2 with TRBJ2-1, with 13 bases that match TRBD2. V lost 1 base to trimming and J lost 7 bases; unmatched junction nucleotides: 7. The CDR3 runs to 17 residues. Germline CDR1 is SGHAT and CDR2 is FQNNGV. In nucleotides, the CDR3 is TGTGCCAGCAGCTTAGGCCGACTAGCGGGAGGTGCTAATGAGCAGTTCTTC. The encoded protein is CASSLGRLAGGANEQFF.

As for this clonotype: A clone one base away is much larger, so this may be a read error. J is TRBJ1-4 and V is TRBV5-1, with 7 nucleotides matching TRBD1. CDR1 SGHRS and CDR2 YFSETQ come from the germline V gene. This CDR3 is built from 15 residues. CDR3 nucleotides: TGTGCCAGCAGCTTTAACAGGGGCTGGAATGAAAGACTGTTTTTT. It is translated as CASSFNRGWNERLFF. Full variable domain (outside the CDR3, taken from reference TRBV5-1 and TRBJ1-4): KAGVTQTPRYLIKTRGQQVTLSCSPISGHRSVSWYQQTPGQGLQFLFEYFSETQRNKGNFPGRFSGRQFSNSRSEMNVSTLELGDSALYLCASSFNRGWNERLFFGSGTQLSVL.

The genes are TRBV7-6 and TRBJ1-5; 10 bases map to TRBD1. Trimming took 3 bases from V and 6 from J; bases not matched to a gene: 5. Germline values: CDR1 SGHVS, CDR2 FNYEAQ. The CDR3 contains 15 residues. CDR3 sequence (DNA): TGTGCCAGCAGCTTGGGACAGGGGCTGGGTCAGCCCCAGCATTTT. The encoded protein is CASSLGQGLGQPQHF. Full variable domain (outside the CDR3, taken from reference TRBV7-6 and TRBJ1-5): GAGVSQSPRYKVTKRGQDVALRCDPISGHVSLYWYRQALGQGPEFLTYFNYEAQQDKSGLPNDRFSAERPEGSISTLTIQRTEQRDSAMYRCASSLGQGLGQPQHFGDGTRLSIL.

The genes are TRBV9 and TRBJ2-2, with 8 bases fitting TRBD2. The CDR3 extends over 16 amino acids. Germline trimming cut 0 bases from V and 5 bases from J; bases unmatched to any gene: 6. The V gene's germline CDR1 is SGDLS and CDR2 YYNGEE. CDR3 sequence reads: CASSVEAGEVTGELFF. The CDR3 DNA follows: TGTGCCAGCAGCGTAGAAGCGGGAGAGGTGACCGGGGAGCTGTTTTTT.

A note on this clonotype: Since a much larger clone is just one base distant, this may be a read error. V is TRBV27 and J is TRBJ2-7; TRBD2 matches at 7 bases. The closer fit of TRBJ2-1 to the DNA end suggests the J call may be wrong. The CDR3 has 19 residues. The V gene's germline CDR1 is MNHEY and CDR2 SMNVEV (reference sequence). CDR3 DNA sequence: TGTGCCAGCAGTTTCCTTGCCCCTCTGGGAGCGGGGTTCTCCTACGAGCAGTTCTTC. It yields the protein CASSFLAPLGAGFSYEQFF.

The table lists this clonotype with a few counts. This chain uses TRBV15 with TRBJ2-7; 10 nucleotides line up with TRBD1. Germline assignment: CDR1 LNHNV and CDR2 YYDKDF (reference sequence). Germline trimming cut 3 bases from V and 3 bases from J; bases unmatched to any gene: 5. The CDR3 length is 15 residues. CDR3 sequence (DNA): TGTGCCACCAGCAGTAGACAGGGGGCCTTCTACGAGCAGTACTTC. Translated: CATSSRQGAFYEQYF. Together with reference TRBV15 and TRBJ2-7, the CDR3 gives the full variable domain: DAMVIQNPRYQVTQFGKPVTLSCSQTLNHNVMYWYQQKSSQAPKLLFHYYDKDFNNEADTPDNFQSRRPNTSFCFLDIRSPGLGDTAMYLCATSSRQGAFYEQYFGPGTRLTVT.

The chain is built from TRBV7-9 and TRBJ2-5, with D uncertain. The CDR3 is 14 residues long. V shed 2 bases and J shed 4 bases, with 11 bases lying between them. Germline CDR1 and CDR2: SEHNR and FQNEAQ (reference sequence). This CDR3 is CASSLLPFAETQYF. In nucleotides, the CDR3 is TGTGCCAGCAGCTTACTCCCTTTCGCAGAGACCCAGTACTTC. Full variable domain (missing parts from reference TRBV7-9 and TRBJ2-5): DTGVSQNPRHKITKRGQNVTFRCDPISEHNRLYWYRQTLGQGPEFLTYFQNEAQLEKSRLLSDRFSAERPKGSFSTLEIQRTEQGDSAMYLCASSLLPFAETQYFGPGTRLLVL.

This clonotype was found a few times. This chain connects TRBV19 to TRBJ2-2; possibly TRBD1 or TRBD2 for D (5 bases each). There are 13 residues in the CDR3. V was cut by 5 bases and J by 4 bases, with 8 bases left in between. Per germline, CDR1 LNHDA and CDR2 SQIVND (reference sequence). CDR3 sequence reads: CASSPGLTGELFF. The CDR3 nucleotides are TGTGCCAGTAGTCCGGGGCTCACCGGGGAGCTGTTTTTT.

This clonotype was picked up many times. This chain uses TRBV30 with TRBJ1-2, with a weak D call TRBD1 (5 bases). Germline V gene sequence: CDR1 GTSNPN, CDR2 SVGIG (reference sequence). The CDR3 sequence is 13 residues long. Trimming left V 4 bases short and J 5 bases short, with 14 bases between. The CDR3 here is CAWTLQAGYGYTF. CDR3 DNA: TGTGCCTGGACTCTACAGGCTGGATATGGCTACACCTTC.

This clonotype was detected many times. The chain is built from TRBV2 and TRBJ2-7; D may be TRBD1 or TRBD2 (5 bases each). Between the trimmed V and J ends, which lost 3 bases and 7 bases, there was a span of 22 bases. The CDR3 covers 16 residues. Germline loops: CDR1 SNHLY, CDR2 FYNNEI. The CDR3 sequence: CASSDLGGSRSREQYF. The CDR3 DNA reads as TGTGCCAGCAGTGACCTTGGGGGTTCCAGGAGTCGGGAGCAGTACTTC.

The rearrangement uses TRBV6-2 or TRBV6-3 and TRBJ2-2; 10 bases agree with TRBD2. The V and J ends lost 5 bases and 3 bases, in that order; junction bases with no gene match: 6. The CDR3 is made up of 16 amino acids. The V gene's germline CDR1 is MNHEY and CDR2 SVGEGT. The CDR3, as DNA: TGTGCCAGCAGTGAGCGGGAGGGCCGGTACACCGGGGAGCTGTTTTTT. Protein sequence: CASSEREGRYTGELFF.

This clonotype came up many times. The rearrangement links TRBV7-8 to TRBJ1-2, with D perhaps matching TRBD1 (5 bases). This CDR3 region has 13 residues. V dropped 1 base and J dropped 6 bases, with 9 bases sitting between them. CDR1 SGHVS and CDR2 FQNEAQ come from the germline V gene. This chain's CDR3 is CASSLVSRDGYTF. The CDR3 DNA is TGTGCCAGCAGCTTAGTATCCAGGGATGGCTACACCTTC.

This clonotype was counted only a few times. The junction shows a germline mismatch at one end, possibly a read error. This chain connects TRBV12-3 or TRBV12-4 to TRBJ1-2; D is unclear. This CDR3 is 11 amino acids long. CDR3 nucleotide sequence: TGTGCCAGCAGTTACGGGGATGGCCACACCTTC. Amino acid sequence: CASSYGDGHTF.

At least ten counts were recorded for this clonotype. This chain links TRBV28 with TRBJ2-5; 10 bases map to TRBD2. With 5 bases clipped from V and 5 bases from J, the junction kept 20 bases outside the gene matches. This CDR3 has 19 residues. Germline V lookup: CDR1 MDHEN, CDR2 SYDVKM. CDR3 amino acids: CASSPSTSGEPRGWETQYF. In nucleotides, the CDR3 is TGTGCCAGCAGTCCATCCACTAGCGGGGAGCCTCGGGGGTGGGAGACCCAGTACTTC.